Listed here is a single TCR beta chain. Its antigen is as yet unknown. This was the immunoSEQ version 4 assay in survey mode. Each sample used up to 1 ug genomic DNA diluted to about 10 ng/uL. Produced via immunoSEQ multiplex PCR; TCRdb's table is partial and in-frame only. The profile shows some 16,000 clones, roughly two thirds of them singletons. The entry originates in a study of persistence of HIV-infected CD4 T cells. Germline assignment: CDR1 LNHDA and CDR2 SQIVND (reference sequence). Deletions cut 4 bases from V and 0 bases from J, with 3 bases between. The CDR3 spans 12 residues. Lysates of CMV-infected fibroblasts at 10 ug/mL stimulated these cells. CD4+ T cells upregulating both CD40 ligand and CD69 were sorted as responding cells.

This TCR was recovered from an adult woman with HIV who was CMV-seropositive. Source: CD4+ T cells sorted from PBMCs after roughly 20-hour stimulation, taken from a patient who received antiretroviral therapy. The chain uses TRBV19 and TRBJ1-1; no clear D. DNA for the CDR3: TGTGCCAGTAGTACCCTGAACACTGAAGCTTTCTTT. Its translation: CASSTLNTEAFF.